The 13 T cell receptor beta chains in this list originate from one sample, sequenced in a study of blood T cell repertoires in COVID-19. Generated by immunoSEQ multiplex PCR, the TCRdb table keeps only in-frame clones and is missing some. The profile shows around 360,000 clones, more than 70% of them singletons. Sequenced input: peripheral blood. These receptors came from a woman aged 25 to 39 with COVID-19, enrolled during active disease.

The gene calls are TRBV2 and TRBJ1-2, with D possibly matching TRBD1 (5 bases). Trimming pared 5 bases from V and 6 bases from J, leaving 7 bases between. CDR3 length equals 11 residues. The germline V gene encodes CDR1 SNHLY and CDR2 FYNNEI. CDR3 bases: TGTGCCAGCAGTACAGGACATGGCTACACCTTC. Encoded protein: CASSTGHGYTF.

The V call is TRBV3-1 (or the pseudogene TRBV3-2), the J call TRBJ1-4; tentative D call: TRBD1 (5 bases). Germline V gene data show CDR1 as LGHDT and CDR2 as YNNKEL (reference sequence). This CDR3 contains 18 residues. V dropped 0 bases and J dropped 7 bases, with 21 bases sitting between them. The CDR3 coding sequence is TGTGCCAGCAGCCAAGATTTTGGTCGCGGTCAGGGAGGTGAAAAACTGTTTTTT. The encoded protein is CASSQDFGRGQGGEKLFF.

V and J are TRBV10-1 and TRBJ2-4, with 9 nucleotides matching TRBD2. The germline V gene has CDR1 WNHNN and CDR2 SYGVQD (reference sequence). The CDR3 is 16 amino acids. After removal of 0 bases from V and 4 bases from J, the junction contained 4 bases not matched to a gene. The DNA for the CDR3 is TGCGCCAGCAGTGAGTCGCAGCGGGAGGTTAAAAACATTCAGTACTTC. Translated, it gives CASSESQREVKNIQYF.

This chain links TRBV5-1 with TRBJ1-1, with D possibly matching TRBD1 (5 bases). Trimming cost V 0 bases and J 0 bases, with 21 bases left between them. Per germline, CDR1 SGHRS and CDR2 YFSETQ. The CDR3 length is 19 residues. CDR3 region: CASSLDPAGRKFMNTEAFF. In nucleotides, the CDR3 is TGCGCCAGCAGCTTGGATCCCGCAGGGCGTAAGTTCATGAACACTGAAGCTTTCTTT.

This clone was counted once. The chain combines TRBV27 with TRBJ2-6, with a possible D match to TRBD1 (6 bases). V was shortened by 5 bases and J by 4 bases, with 12 bases between the two germline ends. Germline-derived CDR1 and CDR2 are MNHEY and SMNVEV (reference sequence). The CDR3 extends over 15 amino acids. CDR3 DNA sequence: TGTGCCAGCAGTAGAGGGGGTAGAGGGGCCAACGTCCTGACTTTC. Protein: CASSRGGRGANVLTF.

The V call is TRBV6-6, the J call TRBJ2-7; possible D gene TRBD1, 6 bases. The CDR3 totals 15 residues. V gave up 6 bases and J gave up 0 bases, with 15 bases separating them. Germline CDR1 and CDR2: MNHNY and SVGAGI (reference sequence). The chain's CDR3 is CASRDPGQSSYEQYF. The CDR3 nucleotides read TGTGCCAGCAGGGACCCCGGACAGAGCTCCTACGAGCAGTACTTC.

The chain is built from TRBV13 and TRBJ2-7; 7 positions agree with TRBD2. The germline gives CDR1 PRHDT, CDR2 FYEKMQ (reference sequence). Trimming took 2 bases from V and 2 from J; bases not matched to a gene: 6. The CDR3 is 15 residues long. The CDR3 DNA sequence: TGTGCCAGCAGCTTAAGGCGGGAGTTCACCTACGAGCAGTACTTC. Its translation: CASSLRREFTYEQYF.

This chain connects TRBV6-5 to TRBJ2-1, with D possibly TRBD2 on 6 matching bases. From germline, CDR1 is MNHEY and CDR2 SVGAGI. V was clipped by 6 bases and J by 14 bases, with 14 bases between them. This CDR3 comprises 11 residues. CDR3 bases: TGTGCCAGCAGGCGGGAAGGGTACGAGTTCTTC. Its translation: CASRREGYEFF.

This clone came up many times. The chain employs TRBV7-9 and TRBJ2-7; 14 bases match TRBD2. V lost 4 bases, J lost 6 bases, and 5 bases stayed unmatched. In germline, CDR1 is SEHNR, CDR2 FQNEAQ (reference sequence). CDR3 size: 15 residues. CDR3 residues: CASSSSGLAGAEQYF. CDR3 coding DNA: TGTGCCAGCAGCTCTTCGGGACTAGCGGGAGCCGAGCAGTACTTC.

CDR3 sequence: CASSISRGNTEAFF. In nucleotides, the CDR3 is TGTGCCAGTAGTATAAGTCGGGGTAACACTGAAGCTTTCTTT. J is TRBJ1-1 and V is TRBV19; D is uncertain. CDR3 length: 14 residues. V was shortened by 2 bases and J by 2 bases, with 9 bases between the two germline ends. Germline CDR1 is LNHDA and CDR2 is SQIVND (reference sequence).

The chain is built from TRBV5-4 and TRBJ2-1; 9 nucleotides agree with TRBD1. With 4 bases clipped from V and 6 bases from J, the junction kept 5 bases outside the gene matches. The CDR3 length is 14 residues. The germline gives CDR1 SGHNT, CDR2 YYREEE (reference sequence). CDR3 in amino acids: CASSGTGPPNEQFF. CDR3 DNA sequence: TGTGCCAGCAGCGGGACAGGGCCCCCCAATGAGCAGTTCTTC.

The chain has TRBV6-4 and TRBJ2-3; D gene ambiguous. Germline CDR1 and CDR2: MRHNA and SNTAGT. This CDR3 has 11 residues. Trimming pared 11 bases from V and 5 bases from J, leaving 11 bases between. The CDR3, as DNA: TGTGCCTGCCTCCAGAAAGATACGCAGTATTTT. Its translation is CACLQKDTQYF.

The rearrangement joins TRBV28 to TRBJ1-2; possible D gene TRBD1, 5 bases. Per germline, CDR1 MDHEN and CDR2 SYDVKM. The CDR3 spans 14 residues. Trimming stripped 6 bases from V and 4 bases from J, with 15 bases between. The CDR3 region has the DNA TGTGCCAGCAGCGATTCTGACAGACTCTATGGCTACACCTTC. This encodes CASSDSDRLYGYTF.